A selection of T cell receptor beta chains follows, all from one sample in a study of cytomegalovirus exposure and HLA in healthy donors. The assay was immunoSEQ multiplex PCR, and TCRdb's table has in-frame clones only and misses some. The data hold 200,000 to 300,000 clones, with 82% observed a single time. Material: PBMCs. The receptors come from a woman in her thirties or forties in good health and CMV-seropositive. Each CDR3 is given with its conserved first and last residue. The D gene is left open where the match is weak. Some rows mark clone size as missing; the rest say once, few, many or name a class of expanded clone.

len	abundance	j_gene	v_gene	d_gene	CDR3aa	CDR3nt
14	NA	TRBJ2-2	TRBV6-1	NA	CASSEILLTGELFF	TGTGCCAGCAGTGAAATCCTATTGACCGGGGAGCTGTTTTTT
17	NA	TRBJ1-6	TRBV9	NA	CASSVEQGRSYNSPLHF	TGTGCCAGCAGCGTAGAACAGGGACGCTCCTATAATTCACCCCTCCACTTT
14	NA	TRBJ1-3	TRBV11-2	TRBD1	CASSLRDRGNTIYF	TGTGCCAGCAGCCTCCGGGACAGGGGTAACACCATATATTTT
17	NA	TRBJ2-1	TRBV21-1	NA	CASSNSGGTPLYNEQFF	TGTGCCAGCAGCAATTCCGGGGGTACACCTCTGTACAATGAGCAGTTCTTC
11	NA	TRBJ2-7	TRBV7-9	NA	CASSPLYEQYF	TGTGCCAGCAGCCCCCTCTACGAGCAGTACTTC
15	NA	TRBJ1-2	TRBV4-2	NA	CASSPTPWTAYGYTF	TGTGCCAGCAGCCCGACCCCTTGGACAGCCTATGGCTACACCTTC
15	NA	TRBJ2-5	TRBV4-2	TRBD2	CASSRGTSGEETQYF	TGTGCCAGCAGCCGCGGGACTAGCGGGGAAGAGACCCAGTACTTC
15	NA	TRBJ2-3	TRBV2	NA	CASILGGASRDTQYF	TGTGCCAGCATTTTAGGGGGGGCTTCGCGAGATACGCAGTATTTT
12	NA	TRBJ1-5	TRBV29-1	TRBD1	CSVRQGDQPQHF	TGCAGCGTGCGACAGGGGGATCAGCCCCAGCATTTT
16	NA	TRBJ2-5	TRBV5-1	NA	CASSLVASSTQETQYF	TGCGCCAGCAGCTTGGTGGCTAGCAGTACTCAAGAGACCCAGTACTTC
15	NA	TRBJ2-1	TRBV11-2	NA	CASSWVPGARNEQFF	TGTGCCAGCAGCTGGGTCCCGGGAGCTCGCAATGAGCAGTTCTTC
14	few	TRBJ1-5	TRBV7-9	NA	CASSLSNSNQPQHF	TGTGCCAGCAGCTTATCCAATAGCAATCAGCCCCAGCATTTT
16	NA	TRBJ1-1	TRBV7-2	TRBD1	CASSSRTGGMRTEAFF	TGTGCCAGCAGCTCCAGGACAGGGGGTATGCGCACTGAAGCTTTCTTT
15	NA	TRBJ1-3	TRBV10-3	NA	CAIAGPRPSGNTIYF	TGTGCCATCGCGGGACCCAGGCCATCTGGAAACACCATATATTTT
14	NA	TRBJ1-4	TRBV25-1	TRBD1	CASSESSRGSPLFF	TGTGCCAGCAGTGAATCGTCCAGGGGGAGTCCGCTGTTTTTT
16	NA	TRBJ2-7	TRBV7-3	NA	CASSPVRDKPSYEQYF	TGTGCCAGCAGCCCCGTCCGGGACAAACCTTCCTACGAGCAGTACTTC
15	once	TRBJ2-7	TRBV28	NA	CASSQTGTPNYEQYF	TGTGCCAGCAGTCAGACCGGGACACCAAACTACGAGCAGTACTTC
16	NA	TRBJ1-2	TRBV7-3	NA	CASAAVAGGPNYGYTF	TGTGCCAGCGCTGCGGTTGCGGGAGGGCCTAACTATGGCTACACCTTC
14	NA	TRBJ2-7	TRBV10-3	NA	CAISPGTMTYEQYF	TGTGCCATCAGTCCGGGAACCATGACCTACGAGCAGTACTTC
14	NA	TRBJ2-1	TRBV7-9	TRBD1	CASSLGQGSNEQFF	TGTGCCAGCAGCTTAGGACAGGGAAGCAATGAGCAGTTCTTC
13	once	TRBJ2-1	TRBV7-9	NA	CAGSGRPYNEQFF	TGTGCCGGATCAGGGCGCCCCTACAATGAGCAGTTCTTC
15	NA	TRBJ1-5	TRBV28	TRBD1	CASSLRQGSNQPQHF	TGTGCCAGCAGTTTGAGACAGGGGTCCAATCAGCCCCAGCATTTT
13	once	TRBJ2-7	TRBV5-4	TRBD1	CASGTGAPYEQYF	TGTGCCAGCGGGACAGGGGCGCCCTACGAGCAGTACTTC
15	NA	TRBJ2-3	TRBV7-2	TRBD2	CASSPSGGFTDTQYF	TGTGCCAGCAGCCCTAGCGGGGGTTTCACAGATACGCAGTATTTT
16	NA	TRBJ1-1	TRBV29-1	TRBD1	CSVLGGQGVGNTEAFF	TGCAGCGTTTTGGGGGGACAGGGAGTCGGAAACACTGAAGCTTTCTTT
13	NA	TRBJ1-2	TRBV5-1	NA	CASSSTLNYGYTF	TGCGCCAGCAGCTCCACACTAAACTATGGCTACACCTTC
15	NA	TRBJ1-5	TRBV6-5	NA	CASSYPGEGNQPQHF	TGTGCCAGCAGTTACCCGGGGGAGGGGAATCAGCCCCAGCATTTT
14	NA	TRBJ2-7	TRBV5-5	TRBD2	CASSPGGLADEQYF	TGTGCCAGCAGCCCGGGGGGACTAGCGGACGAGCAGTACTTC
14	NA	TRBJ2-5	TRBV5-6	TRBD2	CASSWGRGRQTQYF	TGTGCCAGCAGCTGGGGGAGGGGCAGGCAGACCCAGTACTTC
16	NA	TRBJ1-3	TRBV28	NA	CASSFADNLSGNTIYF	TGTGCCAGCAGTTTTGCGGATAACCTCTCTGGAAACACCATATATTTT
12	NA	TRBJ1-4	TRBV5-8	NA	CASSEWTEKLFF	TGTGCCAGCAGCGAATGGACAGAAAAACTGTTTTTT
14	NA	TRBJ2-5	TRBV1	NA	CTSSQDPGEETQYF	TGCACCAGCAGCCAAGATCCGGGGGAAGAGACCCAGTACTTC
16	few	TRBJ1-1	TRBV7-2	TRBD1	CASSPPRTGWNTEAFF	TGTGCCAGCAGCCCCCCCCGGACAGGTTGGAACACTGAAGCTTTCTTT
15	NA	TRBJ1-1	TRBV25-1	NA	CASSEYHGGNTEAFF	TGTGCCAGCAGTGAATATCACGGGGGGAACACTGAAGCTTTCTTT
16	NA	TRBJ2-2	TRBV29-1	TRBD2	CSVEDPRGGGTGELFF	TGCAGCGTTGAAGACCCGCGGGGGGGCGGCACCGGGGAGCTGTTTTTT
16	NA	TRBJ1-6	TRBV5-5	NA	CASSFVVGSLNSPLHF	TGTGCCAGCAGCTTCGTAGTGGGCAGCCTTAATTCACCCCTCCACTTT
15	NA	TRBJ1-5	TRBV7-2	NA	CASSLDTGWRQPQHF	TGTGCCAGCAGCTTAGATACGGGATGGAGGCAGCCCCAGCATTTT
14	NA	TRBJ2-1	TRBV9	NA	CASSVGNSYNEQFF	TGTGCCAGCAGCGTAGGGAACAGCTACAATGAGCAGTTCTTC
16	NA	TRBJ1-3	TRBV6-5	NA	CASSSLTADSGNTIYF	TGTGCCAGCAGTTCGTTGACAGCTGACTCTGGAAACACCATATATTTT
15	NA	TRBJ1-1	TRBV29-1	NA	CSVVTFTGPTGEAFF	TGCAGCGTAGTAACTTTCACAGGGCCCACAGGTGAAGCTTTCTTT
12	NA	TRBJ2-3	TRBV12-5	NA	CASGLVSETQYF	TGTGCTAGTGGTTTGGTTTCGGAGACGCAGTATTTT
16	NA	TRBJ2-7	TRBV6-1	TRBD2	CASSVRGSGTTYEQYF	TGTGCCAGCAGTGTACGGGGTAGCGGGACCACCTACGAGCAGTACTTC
15	NA	TRBJ1-2	TRBV4-3	NA	CASSQDFQALYGYTF	TGCGCCAGCAGCCAAGATTTCCAGGCCCTCTATGGCTACACCTTC
14	NA	TRBJ1-1	TRBV6-6	NA	CASSYLVLNTEAFF	TGTGCCAGCAGTTATCTTGTCCTCAACACTGAAGCTTTCTTT
14	NA	TRBJ2-7	TRBV11-2	TRBD1	CASSPLTGQYEQYF	TGTGCCAGCAGCCCGTTGACAGGGCAGTACGAGCAGTACTTC
16	NA	TRBJ2-3	TRBV11-1	NA	CASSLAGRPYTDTQYF	TGTGCCAGCAGCTTAGCGGGGAGACCCTATACAGATACGCAGTATTTT
15	NA	TRBJ2-5	TRBV12-5	NA	CASGLVGTGSETQYF	TGTGCTAGTGGTTTGGTGGGAACAGGGTCAGAGACCCAGTACTTC
11	NA	TRBJ2-7	TRBV10-2	TRBD1	CASQGAYEQYF	TGCGCCAGTCAGGGGGCCTACGAGCAGTACTTC
17	NA	TRBJ1-2	TRBV28	TRBD1	CASSPYPTGGFSYGYTF	TGTGCCAGCAGTCCCTATCCTACAGGGGGCTTTAGCTATGGCTACACCTTC
14	NA	TRBJ2-7	TRBV2	TRBD1	CASSPPGDRDEQYF	TGTGCCAGCAGCCCCCCCGGGGACAGGGACGAGCAGTACTTC
14	NA	TRBJ2-7	TRBV7-9	NA	CSSSLVTGSYEQYF	TGTTCCAGCAGCTTAGTTACAGGATCCTACGAGCAGTACTTC
17	once	TRBJ2-7	TRBV15	TRBD1	CATSRGGTGTGVYEQYF	TGTGCCACCAGCAGAGGAGGGACCGGGACAGGGGTCTACGAGCAGTACTTC
14	NA	TRBJ2-7	TRBV11-2	TRBD1	CASSPGTGKYEQYF	TGTGCCAGCAGCCCCGGGACAGGGAAATACGAGCAGTACTTC
16	few	TRBJ1-5	TRBV7-8	TRBD1	CASSLGQGASNQPQHF	TGTGCCAGCAGCCTCGGACAGGGGGCTAGCAATCAGCCCCAGCATTTT
14	NA	TRBJ2-7	TRBV5-4	NA	CASNSGTSPYEQYF	TGTGCCAGCAACTCCGGGACATCCCCCTACGAGCAGTACTTC
14	once	TRBJ2-7	TRBV19	TRBD2	CASRTSASSYEQYF	TGTGCCAGTCGGACTAGCGCGAGCTCCTACGAGCAGTACTTC
14	once	TRBJ1-5	TRBV15	NA	CATSRVGVGQPQHF	TGTGCCACCAGCAGAGTCGGGGTTGGGCAGCCCCAGCATTTT